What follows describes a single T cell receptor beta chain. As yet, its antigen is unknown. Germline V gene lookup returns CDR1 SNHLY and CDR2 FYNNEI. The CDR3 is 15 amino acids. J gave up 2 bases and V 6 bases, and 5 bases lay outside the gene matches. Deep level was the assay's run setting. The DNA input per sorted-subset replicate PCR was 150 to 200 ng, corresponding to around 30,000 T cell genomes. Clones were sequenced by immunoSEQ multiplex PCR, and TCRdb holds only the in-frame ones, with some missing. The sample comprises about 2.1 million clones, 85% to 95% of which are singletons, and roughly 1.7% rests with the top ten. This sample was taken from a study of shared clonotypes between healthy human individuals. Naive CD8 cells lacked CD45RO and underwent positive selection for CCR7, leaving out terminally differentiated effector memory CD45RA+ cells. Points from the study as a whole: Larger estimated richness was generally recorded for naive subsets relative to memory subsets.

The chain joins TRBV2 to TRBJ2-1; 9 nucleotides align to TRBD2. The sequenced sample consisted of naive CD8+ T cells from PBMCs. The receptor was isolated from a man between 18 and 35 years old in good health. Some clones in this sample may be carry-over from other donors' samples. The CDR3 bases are TGTGCCAGCAGGGAAACTAGCGGGCCCTACAATGAGCAGTTCTTC. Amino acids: CASRETSGPYNEQFF.